The T cell receptor beta chain under discussion was sequenced for a study of cytotoxic CD8 clonotypes in ibrutinib-treated CLL. Looking at the study overall: Outcomes included roughly 24 partial and 2 complete responses; after median approximately six years, roughly 14 stayed remitted and roughly 12 progressed.

The data were produced by immunoSEQ multiplex PCR, yet TCRdb's version contains in-frame clones alone and is incomplete. The data show more than 140,000 clones, approximately 77% seen once. The source of this sequence is a human donor with chronic lymphocytic leukemia. Sequenced material: PBMCs, taken after 12 months of ibrutinib treatment.

The CDR3 coding sequence is TGTGCCAGCAGCGTAGTCCCACAAAGCTCCTACAATGAGCAGTTCTTC. Protein product: CASSVVPQSSYNEQFF. The chain is built from TRBV9 and TRBJ2-1; D remains unclear. The V end lost 0 bases, the J end lost 0 bases, and 10 bases lay between the germline ends. Germline lookup yields CDR1 SGDLS and CDR2 YYNGEE. The CDR3 spans 16 residues.